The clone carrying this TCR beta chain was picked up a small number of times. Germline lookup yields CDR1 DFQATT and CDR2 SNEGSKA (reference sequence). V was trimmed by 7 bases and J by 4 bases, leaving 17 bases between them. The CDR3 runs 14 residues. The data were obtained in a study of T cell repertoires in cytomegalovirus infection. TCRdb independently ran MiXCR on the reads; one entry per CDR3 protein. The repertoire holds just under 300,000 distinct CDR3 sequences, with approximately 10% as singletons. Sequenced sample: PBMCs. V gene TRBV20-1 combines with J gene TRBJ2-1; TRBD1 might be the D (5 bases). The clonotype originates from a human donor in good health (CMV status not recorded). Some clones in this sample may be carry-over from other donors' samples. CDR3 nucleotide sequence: TGCAGTGTCAGTGGTGTAAGGGGTTACAATGAGCAGTTCTTC. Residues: CSVSGVRGYNEQFF.